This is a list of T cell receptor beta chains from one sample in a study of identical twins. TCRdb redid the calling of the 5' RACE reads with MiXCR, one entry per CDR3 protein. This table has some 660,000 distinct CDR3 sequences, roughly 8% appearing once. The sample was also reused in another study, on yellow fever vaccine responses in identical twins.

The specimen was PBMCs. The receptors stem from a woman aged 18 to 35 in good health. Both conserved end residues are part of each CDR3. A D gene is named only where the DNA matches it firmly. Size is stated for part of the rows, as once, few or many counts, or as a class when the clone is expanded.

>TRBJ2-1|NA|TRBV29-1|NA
TGCAGCGTGTCGATCGGCGGCACCTACAATGAGCAGTTCTTC
CSVSIGGTYNEQFF
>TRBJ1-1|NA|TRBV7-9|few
TGTGCCGGGGGAAAGGCGGGAAACACTGAAGCTTTCTTT
CAGGKAGNTEAFF
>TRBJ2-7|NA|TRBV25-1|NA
TGTGCCAGCAGTGCGCGGACCGTCTCCTACGAGCAGTACTTC
CASSARTVSYEQYF
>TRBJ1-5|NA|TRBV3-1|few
TGTGCCAGCAGCCTTGGGGTGGCCCCCTTGACCCAGCATTTT
CASSLGVAPLTQHF
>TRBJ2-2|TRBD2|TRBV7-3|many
TGTGCCAGCAGCTTGGGAGGGAGGACCGGGGAGCTGTTTTTT
CASSLGGRTGELFF
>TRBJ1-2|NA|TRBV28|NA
TGTGCCAGCAGGACCGGGACACCTTATGGCTACACCTTC
CASRTGTPYGYTF
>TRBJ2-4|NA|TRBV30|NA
TGTGCCTGGAGTGTAACCGGAGGAAACACTCAGTACTTC
CAWSVTGGNTQYF
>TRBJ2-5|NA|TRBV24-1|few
TGTGCCACCAGTGACCCGAAGCAAGTTCCTTTCCAAGAGACCCAGTACTTC
CATSDPKQVPFQETQYF
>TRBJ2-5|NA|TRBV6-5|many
TGTGCCAGCAGTTACACCAGGAACAGTGGAGAGACCCAGTACTTC
CASSYTRNSGETQYF
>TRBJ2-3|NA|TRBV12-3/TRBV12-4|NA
TGTGCCAGCACCCCGACTTCAGATACGCAGTATTTT
CASTPTSDTQYF
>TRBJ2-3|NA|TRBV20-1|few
TGCAGTGCTAGAGATCGACGGCTAGCATCGGATACGCAGTATTTT
CSARDRRLASDTQYF
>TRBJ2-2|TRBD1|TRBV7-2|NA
TGTGCCAGCAGCCAACACGGACAGGGGTTGGCGGCCGGGGAGCTGTTTTTT
CASSQHGQGLAAGELFF
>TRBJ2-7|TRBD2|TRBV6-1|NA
TGTGCCAGCAGACCCGGTAGTATAGCGGGAGGGCCCCACGAGCAGTACTTC
CASRPGSIAGGPHEQYF
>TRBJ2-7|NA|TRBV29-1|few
TGCAGCGCCCTCATCAGCTCCTACGAGCAGTACTTC
CSALISSYEQYF
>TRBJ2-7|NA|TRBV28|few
TGTGCCAGCACCCTGGGGGGGGCTTCCTACGAGCAGTACTTC
CASTLGGASYEQYF
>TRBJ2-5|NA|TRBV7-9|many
TGTGCCAGCAGCTTCCGCCAAGAGACCCAGTACTTC
CASSFRQETQYF
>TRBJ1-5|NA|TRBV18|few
TGTGCCAGCTCGATTAGTGCAGATAGCAATCAGCCCCAGCATTTT
CASSISADSNQPQHF
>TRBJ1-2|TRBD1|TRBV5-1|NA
TGCGCCAGCAGCATAGGGGACAGGGAGTACTATGGCTACACCTTC
CASSIGDREYYGYTF
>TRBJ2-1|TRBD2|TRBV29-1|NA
TGCAGCGTTGGGCGGGAGAACGGTGAGCAGTTCTTC
CSVGRENGEQFF
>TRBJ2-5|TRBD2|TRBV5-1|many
TGCGCCAGCAGCGCCGGCGGACTAGCGGGGGGGGACCAAGAGACCCAGTACTTC
CASSAGGLAGGDQETQYF
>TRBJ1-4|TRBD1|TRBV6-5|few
TGTGCCAGCAGTTACGGGACAGGCTATAATGAAAAACTGTTTTTT
CASSYGTGYNEKLFF
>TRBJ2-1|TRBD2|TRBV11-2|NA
TGTGCCAGCAGCCGACTAGCGTTCAGCTCCTACAATGAGCAGTTCTTC
CASSRLAFSSYNEQFF
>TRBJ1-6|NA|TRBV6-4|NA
TGTGCCAGCAGTGACTCGACGTCGGGTTCACCCCTCCACTTT
CASSDSTSGSPLHF
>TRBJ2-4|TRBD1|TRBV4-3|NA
TGCGCCAGCAGCCAAGAAGCTCGGACAGGGGGCGGCAAAAACATTCAGTACTTC
CASSQEARTGGGKNIQYF
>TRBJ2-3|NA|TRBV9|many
TGTGCCAGCAGCGTCACGACAGATACGCAGTATTTT
CASSVTTDTQYF
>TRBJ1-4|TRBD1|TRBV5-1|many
TGCGCCAGCAGCAGGGGGCAAGGTGAAAAACTGTTTTTT
CASSRGQGEKLFF
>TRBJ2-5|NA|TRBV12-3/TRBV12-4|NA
TGTGCCAGCAGTTTGGAATGGGGCGAGACCCAGTACTTC
CASSLEWGETQYF
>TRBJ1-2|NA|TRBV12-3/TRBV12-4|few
TGTGCCAGCAGCCCAAAGGAGGGGGGGGGCTACACCTTC
CASSPKEGGGYTF
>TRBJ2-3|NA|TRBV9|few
TGTGCCAGCAGCGTCTGGGGGATTGGAGCAGATACGCAGTATTTT
CASSVWGIGADTQYF
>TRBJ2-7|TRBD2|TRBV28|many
TGTGCCAGCAGTTTAGAGTTCGGACTAGCACTTTCCTACGAGCAGTACTTC
CASSLEFGLALSYEQYF
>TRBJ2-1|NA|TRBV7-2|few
TGTGCCAGCAGCTCCGGCTCGGGGGTGAAATCCTACAATGAGCAGTTCTTC
CASSSGSGVKSYNEQFF
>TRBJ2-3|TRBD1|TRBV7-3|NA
TGTGCCAGCAGCTCCCAGGGGGCTAAGTCTAGCACAGATACGCAGTATTTT
CASSSQGAKSSTDTQYF
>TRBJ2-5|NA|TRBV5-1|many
TGCGCCAGCAGTCAGGGAGACAGCGAAGAGACCCAGTACTTC
CASSQGDSEETQYF
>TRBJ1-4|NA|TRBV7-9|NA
TGTGCCAGCAGCTTAGGACTCGCCTGGGTAACTAATGAAAAACTGTTTTTT
CASSLGLAWVTNEKLFF
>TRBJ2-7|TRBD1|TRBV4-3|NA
TGCGCCAGCAGCCCAGGGACAGGGGCCCGAATTTACGAGCAGTACTTC
CASSPGTGARIYEQYF
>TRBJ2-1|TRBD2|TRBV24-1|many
TGTGCCACCAGTGATTCTCGGGGGGGGGCTGGGAGGAATGAGCAGTTCTTC
CATSDSRGGAGRNEQFF
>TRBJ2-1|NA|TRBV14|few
TGTGCCAGCAGGGACTTGAGGGGGGCGGGAAATGAGCAGTTCTTC
CASRDLRGAGNEQFF
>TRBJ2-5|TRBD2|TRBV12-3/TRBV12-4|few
TGTGCCAGCAGTTTCGGCACTAGCGTAGACGCCGGTAAAGAGACCCAGTACTTC
CASSFGTSVDAGKETQYF
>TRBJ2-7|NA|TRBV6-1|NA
TGTGCCAGCAGCCCTACCCGGGGGGCTACATCCGAGCAGTACTTC
CASSPTRGATSEQYF
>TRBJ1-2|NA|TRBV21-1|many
TGTGCCAGAACCCACGTAGTACAGATCTATGGCTACACCTTC
CARTHVVQIYGYTF
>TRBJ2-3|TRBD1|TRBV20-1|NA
TGCAGTGGGACAGGGGCTATAGATACGCAGTATTTT
CSGTGAIDTQYF
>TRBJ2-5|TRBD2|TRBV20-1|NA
TGCAGTGCTAGAGGTCTGAGCGGGGGTGTAGAGACCCAGTACTTC
CSARGLSGGVETQYF
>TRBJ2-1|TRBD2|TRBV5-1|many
TGCGCCAGCAGCTCCGAAGGGACTAGCGGGTCGGAGCAGTTCTTC
CASSSEGTSGSEQFF
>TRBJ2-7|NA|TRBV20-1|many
TGCACCCTGCTCGTTGGTGGCGAGCAGTACTTC
CTLLVGGEQYF
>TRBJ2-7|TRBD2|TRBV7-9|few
TGTGCCAGCAGCTTACTACCTGGGGGGGGCTACGAGCAGTACTTC
CASSLLPGGGYEQYF
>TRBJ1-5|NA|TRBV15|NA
TGTGCCACCAGCAGGGGTTTATCTCAGCCCCAGCATTTT
CATSRGLSQPQHF
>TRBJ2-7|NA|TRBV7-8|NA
TGTGCCAGCAGCTTATCCGGGGGCAAGGACGAGCAGTACTTC
CASSLSGGKDEQYF
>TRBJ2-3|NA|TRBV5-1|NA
TGCGCCAGCAGCTTGGAAAATAGCGGTAGCACAGATACGCAGTATTTT
CASSLENSGSTDTQYF
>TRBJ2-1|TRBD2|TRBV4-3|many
TGCGCCAGCAGCGGGGGCCGAACTAGCGGCAATGAGCAGTTCTTC
CASSGGRTSGNEQFF
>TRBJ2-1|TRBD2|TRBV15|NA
TGTGCCACCAGCACCAGGACTAGCGGGAAGGGCGGGCTAAATGAGCAGTTCTTC
CATSTRTSGKGGLNEQFF
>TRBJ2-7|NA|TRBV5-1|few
TGCGCCAGCAGCTTGGTTGTGGGGTCCCATTACGAGCAGTACTTC
CASSLVVGSHYEQYF
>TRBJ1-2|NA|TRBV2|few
TGTGCCAGCAGTGGGCCACAAGACAGAAGGAATTATGGCTACACCTTC
CASSGPQDRRNYGYTF
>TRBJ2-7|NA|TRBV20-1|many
TGCAGTGCTATCGGGACGATAAGCTCCTACGAGCAGTACTTC
CSAIGTISSYEQYF
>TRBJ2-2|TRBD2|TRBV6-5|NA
TGTGCCAGCAGTTACGTCGGTCTAGCGGGGGGGCATGCCGGGGAGCTGTTTTTT
CASSYVGLAGGHAGELFF
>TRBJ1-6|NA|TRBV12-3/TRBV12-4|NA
TGTGCCAGCAGTTTTTCGGGGCAGCAAAATTCACCCCTCCACTTT
CASSFSGQQNSPLHF
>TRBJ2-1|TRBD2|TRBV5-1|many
TGCGCCAGCAGACTTGTAGCGGGAATGGAGTTCTTC
CASRLVAGMEFF
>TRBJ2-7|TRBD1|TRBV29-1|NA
TGCAGCGTTGAAACAGGGGGTTCTCCCCACTACGAGCAGTACTTC
CSVETGGSPHYEQYF
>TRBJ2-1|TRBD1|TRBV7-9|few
TGTGCCAGCAGCTCCCCCGGGACAGGGCTAGATGAGCAGTTCTTC
CASSSPGTGLDEQFF
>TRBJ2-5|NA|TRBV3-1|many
TGTGCCAGCAGCCGTTGGGACGGCACAGAGACCCAGTACTTC
CASSRWDGTETQYF
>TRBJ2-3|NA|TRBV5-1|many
TGCGCCAGCAGTTCTAGGGAAGACGGCACAGATACGCAGTATTTT
CASSSREDGTDTQYF